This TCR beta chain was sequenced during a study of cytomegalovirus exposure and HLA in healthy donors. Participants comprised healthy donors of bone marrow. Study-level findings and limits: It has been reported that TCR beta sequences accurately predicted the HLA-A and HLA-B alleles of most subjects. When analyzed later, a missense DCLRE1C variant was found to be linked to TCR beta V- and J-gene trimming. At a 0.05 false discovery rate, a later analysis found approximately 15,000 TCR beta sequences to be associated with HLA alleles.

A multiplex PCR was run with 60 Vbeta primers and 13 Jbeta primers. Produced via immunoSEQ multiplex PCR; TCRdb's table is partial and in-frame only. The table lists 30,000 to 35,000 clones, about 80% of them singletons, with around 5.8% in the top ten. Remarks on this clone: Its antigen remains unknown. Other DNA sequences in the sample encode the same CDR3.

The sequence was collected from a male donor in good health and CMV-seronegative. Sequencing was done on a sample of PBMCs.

The CDR3 is CASSVGTSGGNEQFF. The DNA of the CDR3 is TGTGCCAGCAGCGTAGGGACTAGCGGGGGTAATGAGCAGTTCTTC. This chain joins TRBV9 and TRBJ2-1; TRBD2 agrees at 13 bases. The CDR3 loop spans 15 amino acids. The J segment lost 7 bases and the V segment lost 0 bases, leaving 1 base of the junction unmatched. Germline CDR1 is SGDLS and CDR2 is YYNGEE.